This TCR beta chain derives from a study of blood T cell repertoires in COVID-19. Study context: Sample material is recorded as cDNA or gDNA derived from T cells, B-cell-depleted T cells, or PBMCs.

Germline V gives CDR1 SGHRS, CDR2 YFSETQ. This CDR3 spans 14 amino acids. Trimming removed 5 bases from V and 6 bases from J; junction bases left unmatched: 7. Seattle's enrolled individuals joined amid active infection and were then monitored longitudinally. Per the original methods: Nucleated cell number was recorded as an estimate derived from reference gene primer amplification. Clones were sequenced by immunoSEQ multiplex PCR, and TCRdb holds only the in-frame ones, with some missing. The DNA was the basis for D and trimming; V, J and clone size are from that table. The table records over 150,000 clones, roughly 94% of them present only once.

The chain uses TRBV5-1 and TRBJ2-4; 8 bases agree with TRBD1. The material sequenced was peripheral blood. This clonotype originated in a man aged 25-45 years with COVID-19, enrolled during active disease. CDR3 sequence (DNA): TGCGCCAGCAGACCCCAGGGGGCGGGAAACATTCAGTACTTC. Protein sequence: CASRPQGAGNIQYF.